A single sample gave rise to the 10 T cell receptor beta chains below, sequenced in a study of CD8+CD57+ T cells in acquired aplastic anemia. Sequencing was done on patients that had shown CD8+CD57+ cell expansion by flow cytometry. The study profiled TCR beta VDJ and CDR3 using genomic DNA as template. TCRdb reprocessed the reads with MiXCR, giving one entry per CDR3 protein. The sample contains 150,000 to 200,000 distinct CDR3 sequences, 48% of which appear only once. Sequences were obtained from sorted CD4+, CD8+, or CD8+CD57+ T cells (not recorded which) from PBMCs. The receptors were sampled from a human donor with aplastic anemia.

This clonotype was detected only a few times. The J gene is TRBJ1-2, the V gene TRBV10-3; TRBD1 agrees at 7 bases. The germline V gene has CDR1 ENHRY and CDR2 SYGVKD. The CDR3 has 15 residues. J gave up 7 bases and V 4 bases, and 12 bases lay outside the gene matches. The DNA for the CDR3 is TGTGCCATCAGTGGGACACCGGACAGGCTGCTTGGCTACACCTTC. It yields the protein CAISGTPDRLLGYTF.

The chain has TRBV2 and TRBJ1-5; D is perhaps TRBD1 (5 bases). Per germline, CDR1 SNHLY and CDR2 FYNNEI. The CDR3 contains 11 residues. V was pared by 5 bases and J by 11 bases, with 10 bases between. CDR3 sequence (DNA): TGTGCCAGCAGTCCCGGGGCAACCCAGCATTTT. Translating gives CASSPGATQHF.

The CDR3 is CARVSRGYGYTF. The CDR3 region has the DNA TGTGCTAGAGTTTCCCGGGGCTATGGCTACACCTTC. V usage is TRBV25-1 and J usage is TRBJ1-2; D unclear. Germline CDR1 is MGHDK and CDR2 is SYGVNS. The CDR3 consists of 12 residues.

This clonotype was found many times. The CDR3 region has the DNA TGTGCCAGCAGCTTGGGAGGGGAAGGCAATCAGCCCCAGCATTTT. Its protein product is CASSLGGEGNQPQHF. The chain uses TRBV7-2 and TRBJ1-5, with TRBD1 as a possible D gene (5 bases). The CDR3 has 15 residues. V lost 3 bases and J 2 bases, leaving 11 bases between the germline ends. Germline CDR1 reads SGHTA; CDR2 reads FQGNSA. Together with reference TRBV7-2 and TRBJ1-5, the CDR3 gives the full variable domain: GAGVSQSPSNKVTEKGKDVELRCDPISGHTALYWYRQSLGQGLEFLIYFQGNSAPDKSGLPSDRFSAERTGGSVSTLTIQRTQQEDSAVYLCASSLGGEGNQPQHFGDGTRLSIL.

This CDR3 is CASSADRGHGYTF. The DNA of the CDR3 is TGTGCCAGCAGTGCCGACAGGGGACATGGCTACACCTTC. The V gene is TRBV2, the J gene TRBJ1-2; 8 bases agree with TRBD1. Germline V gene lookup returns CDR1 SNHLY and CDR2 FYNNEI. The CDR3 loop spans 13 amino acids. V was pared by 4 bases and J by 6 bases, with 4 bases of the junction left unmatched.

This chain links TRBV30 with TRBJ1-2; TRBD1 matches 7 bases. V shed 8 bases and J 7 bases; nucleotides not matched to a gene: 7. The CDR3 loop spans 11 amino acids. CDR1 and CDR2 (germline): GTSNPN, SVGIG (reference sequence). CDR3 coding DNA: TGTGCCGGCTACCACAGGGGTGGCTACACCTTC. Amino acid sequence: CAGYHRGGYTF. Looking up the rest from reference TRBV30 and TRBJ1-2 gives the full variable domain: SQTIHQWPATLVQPVGSPLSLECTVEGTSNPNLYWYRQAAGRGLQLLFYSVGIGQISSEVPQNLSASRPQDRQFILSSKKLLLSDSGFYLCAGYHRGGYTFGSGTRLTVV.

The V gene is TRBV15, the J gene TRBJ2-7, with TRBD2 matching 12 bases. The CDR3 is 16 residues long. With V trimmed by 5 bases and J by 7 bases, 12 bases remained unmatched. Germline assignment: CDR1 LNHNV and CDR2 YYDKDF (reference sequence). In DNA, the CDR3 is TGTGCCACCAGCGAGCTAGCGGGGGGGACGTTGGGGGAGCAGTACTTC. This translates into CATSELAGGTLGEQYF.

The table lists this clonotype with many counts. This sequence joins TRBV14 and TRBJ1-5; D perhaps matches TRBD1 (5 bases). The CDR3 sequence is 13 residues long. Germline V gene sequence: CDR1 SGHDN, CDR2 FVKESK. V was trimmed by 5 bases and J by 6 bases, leaving 11 bases between them. The CDR3 coding sequence is TGTGCCAGCAGCGCAGGGCTTTCTCAGCCCCAGCATTTT. This codes for CASSAGLSQPQHF.

The chain recombines TRBV4-1 with TRBJ1-1, with 7 bases matching TRBD1. The germline V gene has CDR1 MGHRA and CDR2 YSYEKL. V gave up 3 bases and J gave up 8 bases; unmatched junction bases: 12. The CDR3 extends over 15 amino acids. CDR3 sequence reads: CASSHQIGTVVEAFF. CDR3 sequence (DNA): TGCGCCAGCAGCCACCAAATTGGGACAGTGGTGGAAGCTTTCTTT.

This clonotype has at least ten counts. This chain connects TRBV20-1 to TRBJ2-1, with D possibly matching TRBD2 (6 bases). Trimming removed 3 bases from V and 0 bases from J, with 15 bases in between. CDR1 is DFQATT and CDR2 is SNEGSKA in the germline V gene (reference sequence). The CDR3 is made up of 16 amino acids. The CDR3 DNA follows: TGCAGTGCTAGCGAGCTAGCAGCGGGCTCCTACAATGAGCAGTTCTTC. This gives the protein CSASELAAGSYNEQFF.